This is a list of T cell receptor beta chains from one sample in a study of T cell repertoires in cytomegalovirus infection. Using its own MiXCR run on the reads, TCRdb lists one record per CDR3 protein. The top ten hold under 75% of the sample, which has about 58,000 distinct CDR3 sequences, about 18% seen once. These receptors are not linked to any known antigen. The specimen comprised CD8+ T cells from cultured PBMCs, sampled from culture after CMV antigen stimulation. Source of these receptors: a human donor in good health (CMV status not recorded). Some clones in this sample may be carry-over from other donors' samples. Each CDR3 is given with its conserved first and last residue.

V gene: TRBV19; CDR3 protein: CASSSGQGTYEQYF
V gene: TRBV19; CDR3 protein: CASSGDFQETQYF
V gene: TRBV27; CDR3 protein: CASSYGTWNNQPQHF
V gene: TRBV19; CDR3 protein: CASSTSAGIYNEQFF
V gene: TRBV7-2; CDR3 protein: CASSLNPYRGGGGYTF
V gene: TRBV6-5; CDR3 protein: CASSYRVSEIMNTEAFF
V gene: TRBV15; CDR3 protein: CATRFDLGNEKLFF
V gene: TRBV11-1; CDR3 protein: CASSLDYSENTGELFF
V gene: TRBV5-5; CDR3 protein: CASSLRMSNEQFF
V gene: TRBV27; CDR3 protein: CASSLSWVRDEKLFF
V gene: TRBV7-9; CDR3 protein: CASSLLGEQETQYF
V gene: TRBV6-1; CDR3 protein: CASSERTGRYEQYF
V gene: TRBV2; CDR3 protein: CASSEGLAGVYEQFF
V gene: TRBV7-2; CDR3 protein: CASSLGFVADSYEQYF
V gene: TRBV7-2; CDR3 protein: CASSLGPGQSNYGYTF
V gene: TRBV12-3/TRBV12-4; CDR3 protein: CASSRHGYEQYF
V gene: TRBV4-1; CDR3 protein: CASSQLSGRSSYNEQFF
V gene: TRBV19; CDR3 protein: CASSIDAVRREKLFF
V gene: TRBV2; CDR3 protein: CASMQIGGPNTGELFF
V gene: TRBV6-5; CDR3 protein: CASSYSAGEETQYF
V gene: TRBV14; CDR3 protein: CASSARPGGVLQETQYF
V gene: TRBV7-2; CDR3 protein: CASRLAGGIHEQYF
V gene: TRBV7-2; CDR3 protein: CASSPLAGAYNEQFF
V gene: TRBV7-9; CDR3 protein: CASSPRLGQTNTEAFF
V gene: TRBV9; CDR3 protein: CASSERGEGGRTEAFF
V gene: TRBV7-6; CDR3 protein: CASSPEGVRPNEKLFF
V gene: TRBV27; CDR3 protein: CASSSPKQGVNEKLFF
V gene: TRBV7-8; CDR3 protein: CASSPGGSNQPQHF